Below, one T cell receptor (beta chain) is given with its context. The antigen is unknown. The CDR3 length is 14 residues. Germline V lookup: CDR1 SEHNR, CDR2 FQNEAQ (reference sequence). The V and J ends lost 9 bases and 7 bases, in that order; junction bases with no gene match: 10. The data were taken from a study of shared clonotypes between healthy human individuals. Study-level results: Compared with clonotypes that all four donors shared, non-shared clonotypes had lower generation probabilities.

Researchers ran the assay at a deep level. Profiled with immunoSEQ multiplex PCR; TCRdb holds only in-frame clones, not every one. The repertoire has approximately 530,000 clones, approximately 95% of them found once; the top ten carry 0.05% to 0.07%. The clonotype was recovered from a woman aged 30 to 39 in good health. V and J are TRBV7-9 and TRBJ2-7; TRBD2 aligns across 12 bases. Material for sequencing was naive CD4+ T cells sorted from blood. Subset specified: CD45RA+ positively selected. CDR3 sequence reads: CASTLAGGPEEQYF. The DNA for the CDR3 is TGTGCCAGTACTCTAGCGGGAGGGCCAGAGGAGCAGTACTTC.